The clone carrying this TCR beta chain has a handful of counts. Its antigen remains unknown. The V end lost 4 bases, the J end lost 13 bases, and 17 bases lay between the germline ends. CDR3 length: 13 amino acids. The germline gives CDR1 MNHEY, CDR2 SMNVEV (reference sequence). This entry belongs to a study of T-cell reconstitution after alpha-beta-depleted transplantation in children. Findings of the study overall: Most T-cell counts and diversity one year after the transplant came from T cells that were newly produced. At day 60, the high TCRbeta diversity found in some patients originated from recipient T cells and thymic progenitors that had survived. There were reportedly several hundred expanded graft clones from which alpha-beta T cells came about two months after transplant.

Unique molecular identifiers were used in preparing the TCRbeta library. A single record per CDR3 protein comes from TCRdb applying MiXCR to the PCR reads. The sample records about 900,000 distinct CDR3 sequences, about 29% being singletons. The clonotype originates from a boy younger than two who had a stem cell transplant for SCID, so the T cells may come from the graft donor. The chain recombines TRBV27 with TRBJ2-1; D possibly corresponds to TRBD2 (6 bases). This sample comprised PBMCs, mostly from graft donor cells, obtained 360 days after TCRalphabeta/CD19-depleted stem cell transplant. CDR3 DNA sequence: TGTGCCAGCAGTTCGCCACTAGGGGAGGATCAGTTCTTC. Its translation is CASSSPLGEDQFF.